This TCR beta chain was obtained from a study of cytomegalovirus exposure and HLA in healthy donors. On the study more broadly: Per a later analysis, the approximately 690 first-cohort and under 150 validation repertoires shared one platform. Whole-study results and caveats: Some TCR beta chains (roughly 160 of them) were listed as cytomegalovirus-associated. Three chains linked to CMV were shown in vitro to be specific for CMV antigens.

Produced via immunoSEQ multiplex PCR; TCRdb's table is partial and in-frame only. The sample consists of about 160,000 clones, about 96% of them appearing once. This clone appeared many times. Its target is unknown. Trimming stripped 7 bases from V and 3 bases from J, with 3 bases between. Germline CDR1 and CDR2: LNHDA and SQIVND (reference sequence). The CDR3 runs 11 residues. The V gene is TRBV19, the J gene TRBJ2-2; D remains unclear. The sequencing sample was made of PBMCs. The sequence was obtained from a woman aged 18-35 years in good health and CMV-seronegative. CDR3 amino acids: CASTDTGELFF. In DNA, the CDR3 is TGTGCCAGTACCGACACCGGGGAGCTGTTTTTT.